The text below deals with one TCR beta chain. RNA, once extracted, was reverse transcribed into cDNA for use as the sequencing template. Method: immunoSEQ multiplex PCR; TCRdb's copy keeps in-frame clones and lacks some. The table lists around 100,000 clones, less than 75% of them singletons. The data stem from a study of CD8+ T cells in alopecia areata. V dropped 1 base and J dropped 10 bases, with 10 bases sitting between them. The CDR3 loop spans 12 amino acids. The V gene's germline CDR1 is MGHRA and CDR2 YSYEKL. Treatment noted: oral pan-JAK inhibitor, 5-10 mg twice daily. CD4+ and CD8+ T cells were sorted from PBMCs.

The sequence was collected from a human donor with alopecia areata. J is TRBJ1-1 and V is TRBV4-1, with D uncertain. Material: CD8+ T cells sorted from blood, obtained at week 24, from a patient treated with tofacitinib. The CDR3 coding sequence is TGCGCCAGCAGCCAAGCGCTAGAAGGAGCTTTCTTT. The encoded protein is CASSQALEGAFF.